Following are 15 T cell receptor beta chains from one sample sequenced in a study of T-cell memory formation after mild COVID-19. TCRdb redid the calling of the 5' RACE reads with MiXCR, one entry per CDR3 protein. The sample has roughly 510,000 distinct CDR3 sequences, approximately 15% seen once. Sequenced input: PBMCs or a T cell subset sorted from them (not recorded which). The receptor set was obtained from an adult woman who had mild COVID-19 (a few samples of this study predate the infection). Cell type and time point are not known.

This clonotype was seen a few times. The CDR3 sequence is CAERTGGMNTEAFF. CDR3 nucleotides: TGTGCTGAGAGGACAGGGGGTATGAACACTGAAGCTTTCTTT. The chain carries TRBV30 and TRBJ1-1; 10 nucleotides match TRBD1. This CDR3 has 14 residues. The germline V gene has CDR1 GTSNPN and CDR2 SVGIG (reference sequence). The complete variable domain, with remaining parts taken from reference TRBV30 and TRBJ1-1, reads SQTIHQWPATLVQPVGSPLSLECTVEGTSNPNLYWYRQAAGRGLQLLFYSVGIGQISSEVPQNLSASRPQDRQFILSSKKLLLSDSGFYLCAERTGGMNTEAFFGQGTRLTVV.

This clonotype was detected a few times. The CDR3 bases are TGTGCCATCAGTGCGGAGGGTAGCGGTTACACCGGGGAGCTGTTTTTT. Its protein is CAISAEGSGYTGELFF. The chain combines TRBV10-3 with TRBJ2-2; weak D call: TRBD2 (6 bases). CDR3 length: 16 amino acids. V lost 4 bases, J lost 3 bases, and 15 bases lay in between. From germline, CDR1 is ENHRY and CDR2 SYGVKD.

The V gene is TRBV20-1, the J gene TRBJ2-7, with TRBD1 as a possible D gene (6 bases). Germline CDR1 and CDR2: DFQATT and SNEGSKA (reference sequence). V was clipped by 3 bases and J by 0 bases, with 12 bases between them. The CDR3 covers 14 residues. In DNA form, the CDR3 reads TGCAGTGCTAGGGGCAGGGGCAGCTCCTACGAGCAGTACTTC. It specifies CSARGRGSSYEQYF.

The chain joins TRBV2 to TRBJ2-7; 11 positions agree with TRBD1. The germline V gene encodes CDR1 SNHLY and CDR2 FYNNEI. V was clipped by 9 bases and J by 6 bases; unmatched bases: 4. CDR3 length equals 12 residues. CDR3 region: CASGQGAGEQYF. CDR3 DNA sequence: TGTGCCAGTGGACAGGGGGCCGGCGAGCAGTACTTC.

The chain is built from TRBV20-1 and TRBJ2-1; 7 bases are a match to TRBD1. Germline loops: CDR1 DFQATT, CDR2 SNEGSKA (reference sequence). The CDR3 is made up of 10 amino acids. CDR3 region: CSKGANEQFF. In DNA form, the CDR3 reads TGCAGCAAGGGGGCCAATGAGCAGTTCTTC.

J is TRBJ1-5 and V is TRBV11-2, with D maybe TRBD1 (5 bases). V was trimmed by 4 bases and J by 5 bases, leaving 15 bases between them. The CDR3 consists of 15 residues. CDR1 and CDR2 (germline): SGHAT, FQNNGV. The CDR3, as DNA: TGTGCCAGCAGCTCTGAGGGGAGGCCTGATCAGCCCCAGCATTTT. Residues: CASSSEGRPDQPQHF.

In this sample, this clonotype turned up a few times. The chain employs TRBV6-2 or TRBV6-3 and TRBJ2-1; D uncertain. The CDR3 consists of 12 residues. V lost 0 bases and J 9 bases, leaving 6 bases between the germline ends. The germline V gene encodes CDR1 MNHEY and CDR2 SVGEGT. DNA of the CDR3: TGTGCCAGCAGTTACTCGTACCGTGAGCAGTTCTTC. Translating gives CASSYSYREQFF.

The rearrangement links TRBV4-2 to TRBJ2-2, with a tentative D call TRBD1 (5 bases). The CDR3 length is 16 residues. V lost 1 base and J lost 5, with 14 bases in between. Looked up from germline, CDR1 is LGHNA and CDR2 is YNFKEQ. The CDR3 DNA follows: TGTGCCAGCAGCCAAGCCGCACAGGTGTGGACCGGGGAGCTGTTTTTT. Its translation: CASSQAAQVWTGELFF.

The table lists this clonotype with a few counts. V usage is TRBV14 and J usage is TRBJ2-2; tentative D call: TRBD1 (6 bases). Per germline, CDR1 SGHDN and CDR2 FVKESK. The germline V and J ends were trimmed by 2 bases and 7 bases, with 20 bases remaining between them. The CDR3 length is 17 residues. The CDR3 region is CASSQSRGQIAHGELFF. The CDR3 nucleotides read TGTGCCAGCAGCCAAAGTCGCGGACAGATCGCCCACGGGGAGCTGTTTTTT.

The chain recombines TRBV7-9 with TRBJ2-7; D may be TRBD2 (6 bases). This CDR3 spans 16 amino acids. V was pared by 1 base and J by 2 bases, with 15 bases between. Germline CDR1 reads SEHNR; CDR2 reads FQNEAQ (reference sequence). The CDR3 spells CASSLVRGIRAYEQYF. In nucleotides, the CDR3 is TGTGCCAGCAGCTTAGTCCGGGGGATACGGGCCTACGAGCAGTACTTC. The variable domain in full, with the rest retrieved from reference TRBV7-9 and TRBJ2-7, is DTGVSQNPRHKITKRGQNVTFRCDPISEHNRLYWYRQTLGQGPEFLTYFQNEAQLEKSRLLSDRFSAERPKGSFSTLEIQRTEQGDSAMYLCASSLVRGIRAYEQYFGPGTRLTVT.

V is TRBV7-9 and J is TRBJ2-7; tentatively, D is TRBD1 (5 bases). Germline V gene lookup returns CDR1 SEHNR and CDR2 FQNEAQ (reference sequence). V was trimmed by 4 bases and J by 0 bases, leaving 16 bases between them. The CDR3 has 16 residues. The CDR3 DNA sequence: TGTGCCAGCAGCTCCAGACAGACCGGATCCTCCTACGAGCAGTACTTC. This sequence encodes CASSSRQTGSSYEQYF.

The chain employs TRBV15 and TRBJ1-1; D is unresolved. Trimming cost V 3 bases and J 1 base, with 12 bases left between them. The V gene's germline CDR1 is LNHNV and CDR2 YYDKDF (reference sequence). This CDR3 contains 15 residues. The CDR3 DNA reads as TGTGCCACCAGCAGGGACGCCCGCGGGAACACTGAAGCTTTCTTT. Amino acids: CATSRDARGNTEAFF. Combining the CDR3 with reference TRBV15 and TRBJ1-1 gives the whole variable domain DAMVIQNPRYQVTQFGKPVTLSCSQTLNHNVMYWYQQKSSQAPKLLFHYYDKDFNNEADTPDNFQSRRPNTSFCFLDIRSPGLGDTAMYLCATSRDARGNTEAFFGQGTRLTVV.

The chain combines TRBV20-1 with TRBJ2-4; maybe TRBD2 (5 bases). V was shortened by 3 bases and J by 3 bases, with 15 bases between the two germline ends. CDR3 length: 15 residues. Germline V gene sequence: CDR1 DFQATT, CDR2 SNEGSKA (reference sequence). The CDR3 region is CSASIWETGKNIQYF. CDR3 coding DNA: TGCAGTGCTAGTATCTGGGAGACGGGCAAAAACATTCAGTACTTC.

This chain joins TRBV20-1 and TRBJ2-7; the D gene is possibly TRBD1 (6 bases). Germline-derived CDR1 and CDR2 are DFQATT and SNEGSKA (reference sequence). Trimming took 3 bases from V and 6 from J, leaving 12 bases between them. This CDR3 region has 12 residues. CDR3 coding DNA: TGCAGTGCTAGCACAGGGTCTCTCGAGCAGTACTTC. The encoded protein is CSASTGSLEQYF.

This clonotype was counted only a few times. The rearrangement links TRBV19 to TRBJ2-5; 8 positions agree with TRBD1. This CDR3 has 15 amino acids. J gave up 8 bases and V 8 bases, and 16 bases lay outside the gene matches. Germline CDR1 and CDR2: LNHDA and SQIVND (reference sequence). Here the CDR3 DNA reads TGTGCCAGTGCACCAGGACAGGGCGGTCCCAATACCCAGTACTTC. It specifies CASAPGQGGPNTQYF.